Listed below are T cell receptor beta chains from one sample, sequenced in a study of technical replicates of blood from a few donors. The method was immunoSEQ multiplex PCR; TCRdb's version includes in-frame clones alone and lacks a portion of them. Altogether approximately 75,000 clones are present, approximately 92% being singletons, with the ten largest covering 0.4% to 0.45%. Sequenced: T cells isolated from PBMCs. The receptors stem from a human donor in good health. Each CDR3 is given without its conserved first and last residue.

V	J	CDR3
TRBV5-1	TRBJ2-1	ASSLLRSYNEQF
TRBV6-6	TRBJ1-2	ASSYGAADYT
TRBV29-1	TRBJ2-6	SAGTGPGANVLT
TRBV5-1	TRBJ1-1	ASSIQGGSTEAF
TRBV6-6	TRBJ2-3	ASSYSVRRADTQY
TRBV10-3	TRBJ2-2	AIVADDGMNTGELF
TRBV28	TRBJ2-7	ASSLGARPYEQY
TRBV5-1	TRBJ2-7	ASSLTGSYSYEQY
TRBV7-9	TRBJ2-1	ASSFSIGYNEQF
TRBV6-5	TRBJ1-2	ASRPQGSNFGYT
TRBV6-6	TRBJ1-1	ASKRGTEAF
TRBV7-2	TRBJ2-7	ASSLTPAGTYEQY
TRBV19	TRBJ1-4	ASSIWAIGAHSTNEKLF
TRBV6-5	TRBJ2-3	ASRTAGTDTQY
TRBV11-3	TRBJ2-7	ASSFRSYEQY
TRBV6-6	TRBJ2-4	ASSSGGIDIQY
TRBV5-1	TRBJ2-7	ASSSLGGGRTYEQY
TRBV30	TRBJ2-7	AWSDSGKTYEQY
TRBV5-8	TRBJ2-3	ASSTGTGADTQY
TRBV27	TRBJ2-1	ASSLGLANEQF
TRBV19	TRBJ1-2	ASSRRVRDYGYT
TRBV28	TRBJ1-1	ASTLGRGGTEAF
TRBV2	TRBJ1-5	ASSEAGRGRFEPQH
TRBV5-1	TRBJ2-2	ASSSRQAATGELF
TRBV25-1	TRBJ2-3	ASSESLAGSGGTQY
TRBV28	TRBJ2-6	ASTTLTRTLGANVLT
TRBV25-1	TRBJ1-5	ASSSGYGVQPQH
TRBV19	TRBJ1-2	ASRPGVLGYGYT
TRBV5-1	TRBJ2-7	ASSPRTSGSFEQY
TRBV9	TRBJ1-1	ASSVTETMNTEAF
TRBV10-3	TRBJ1-2	AISDTRGYT
TRBV7-3	TRBJ2-2	ASSLTGGPGGELF
TRBV5-1	TRBJ2-5	ASSLGGGMETQY
TRBV7-2	TRBJ2-1	ASSLGLAGVGEQF
TRBV4-1	TRBJ1-2	ASSQGRNYGYT
TRBV6-5	TRBJ2-2	ASSYVNTGELF
TRBV14	TRBJ2-1	ASSQGGVEQF